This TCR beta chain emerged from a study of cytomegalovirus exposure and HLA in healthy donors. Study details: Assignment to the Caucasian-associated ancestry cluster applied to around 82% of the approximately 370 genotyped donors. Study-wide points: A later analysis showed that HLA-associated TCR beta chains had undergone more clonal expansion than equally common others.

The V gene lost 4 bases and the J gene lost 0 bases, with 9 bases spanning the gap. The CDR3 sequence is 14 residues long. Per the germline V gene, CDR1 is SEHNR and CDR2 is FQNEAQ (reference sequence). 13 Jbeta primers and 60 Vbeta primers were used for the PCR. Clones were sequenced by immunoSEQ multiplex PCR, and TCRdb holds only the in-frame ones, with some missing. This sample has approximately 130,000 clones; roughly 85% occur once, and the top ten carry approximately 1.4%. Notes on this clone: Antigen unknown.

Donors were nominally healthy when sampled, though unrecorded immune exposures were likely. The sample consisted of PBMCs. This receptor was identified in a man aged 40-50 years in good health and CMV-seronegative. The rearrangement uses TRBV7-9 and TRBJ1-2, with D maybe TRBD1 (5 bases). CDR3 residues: CASSSQGTNYGYTF. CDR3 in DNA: TGTGCCAGCAGCTCTCAGGGAACTAACTATGGCTACACCTTC.